This T cell receptor (beta chain) was found in a study of T cell responses to AZD1222 COVID-19 vaccine. This clone has only one observation. Its specificity is unknown. Broader study findings: Dominant CD4 TCR responses targeted spike regions 160-218 and 743-854. Researchers took repertoire samples only after the peak T cell response had come. Elevations in Spike-specific TCR breadth and depth followed administration of two AZD1222 doses. Reports indicate that nearly half of spike-specific TCRs are directed at unmutated variant regions.

Profiling relied on immunoSEQ multiplex PCR, and the TCRdb table lists in-frame clones only, not all of them. The sample includes 59,000 or so clones, around 80% of them seen just once. J was trimmed by 9 bases and V by 3 bases; bases with no gene match: 3. This CDR3 has 12 amino acids. The germline V gene encodes CDR1 SGHTA and CDR2 FQGNSA. The receptor comes from an adult in good health. The V and J genes are TRBV7-2 and TRBJ2-3; 7 bases match TRBD1. The sample was peripheral blood, taken on day 0 of AZD1222 vaccination. CDR3 in amino acids: CASSFIGGTQYF. Written as DNA, the CDR3 is TGTGCCAGCAGCTTTATAGGGGGCACGCAGTATTTT.